What follows describes a single T cell receptor (beta chain). No antigen is known for it. The sample belongs to a study of cytotoxic CD8 clonotypes in ibrutinib-treated CLL. Losses at the gene ends were 3 bases for V and 5 bases for J; bases not matched to a gene: 9. Germline values: CDR1 SGHRS, CDR2 YFSETQ. This CDR3 is built from 15 residues. Study-wide results and caveats: Baseline clonality was higher than in age-matched healthy donors and moved in step with circulating CD8+ T-cell counts.

Sequencing was performed with immunoSEQ multiplex PCR; in TCRdb, only in-frame clones are kept and a portion is missing. The sample contains about 97,000 clones, about 74% of which appear only once. This TCR was recovered from a human donor with chronic lymphocytic leukemia. The specimen was PBMCs, collected after 24 months of ibrutinib treatment. The chain joins TRBV5-1 to TRBJ2-5; 8 nucleotides agree with TRBD1. The CDR3 DNA follows: TGCGCCAGCAGCTCACTCCCAGGGGGCGGTGAGACCCAGTACTTC. Amino acids: CASSSLPGGGETQYF.